This T cell receptor beta chain was sequenced for a study of beta chain features in type 1 diabetes. Of the isolated RNA, all was reverse transcribed, and so the sequenced material was expressed TCRB transcripts. Method: immunoSEQ multiplex PCR; TCRdb's copy keeps in-frame clones and lacks some. The sample lists about 160,000 clones, over 6% occurring once. About this clone: Its target is unknown.

The CDR3 spans 15 residues. Germline loops: CDR1 SGHRS, CDR2 YFSETQ. With 4 bases clipped from V and 2 bases from J, the junction kept 4 bases outside the gene matches. Study conclusions and caveats: Among patients with Type 1 diabetes, TCRB CDR3s were moderately but significantly shorter in every one of the four CD4+ subsets.

This receptor was taken from a man aged 18 to 29 with type 1 diabetes. The chain has TRBV5-1 and TRBJ2-2; 8 bases line up with TRBD1. Sequencing was done on a sample of central memory CD4+ T cells from blood. The CDR3 loop is CASSPRGLNTGELFF. The CDR3 nucleotides are TGCGCCAGCAGCCCCAGGGGGCTTAACACCGGGGAGCTGTTTTTT.